The source of this TCR beta chain is a study of T cell repertoires in cytomegalovirus infection. Looking at the study overall: Indicated by public TCR beta signatures were CMV infection and matching HLA type.

On this clonotype: Its antigen is undetermined.

The V gene's germline CDR1 is LGHNA and CDR2 YNFKEQ. V lost 0 bases and J lost 7, with 6 bases in between. CDR3 size: 12 residues. Each CDR3 protein gets one entry after TCRdb re-called the reads with MiXCR. This table holds under 850,000 distinct CDR3 sequences, less than 40% found once. Study-level points and caveats: Cumulative public TCR beta family frequency identified carriers of CMV plus the relevant HLA.

The TCR sequence derives from a human donor in good health (CMV status not recorded). Some clones in this sample may be carry-over from other donors' samples. Sequenced material: PBMCs. This rearrangement joins TRBV4-2 to TRBJ1-2; D is uncertain. CDR3 nucleotides: TGTGCCAGCAGCCAAGATTACACTGGCTACACCTTC. Translated, it gives CASSQDYTGYTF.